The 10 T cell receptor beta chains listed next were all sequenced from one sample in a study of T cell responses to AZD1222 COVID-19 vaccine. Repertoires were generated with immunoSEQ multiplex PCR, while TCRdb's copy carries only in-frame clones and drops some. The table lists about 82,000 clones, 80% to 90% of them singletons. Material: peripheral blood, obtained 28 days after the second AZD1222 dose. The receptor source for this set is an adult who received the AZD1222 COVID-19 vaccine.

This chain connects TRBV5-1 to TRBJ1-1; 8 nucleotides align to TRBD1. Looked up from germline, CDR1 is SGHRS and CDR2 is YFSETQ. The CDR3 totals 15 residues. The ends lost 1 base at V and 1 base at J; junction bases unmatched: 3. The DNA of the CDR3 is TGCGCCAGCAGCTTGTCCGGGACAGGGAACACTGAAGCTTTCTTT. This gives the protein CASSLSGTGNTEAFF.

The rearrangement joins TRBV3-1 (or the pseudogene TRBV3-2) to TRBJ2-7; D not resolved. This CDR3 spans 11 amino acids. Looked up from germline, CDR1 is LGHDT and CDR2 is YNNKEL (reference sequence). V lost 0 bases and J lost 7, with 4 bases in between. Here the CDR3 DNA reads TGTGCCAGCAGCCAAGAAGCGGAGCAGTACTTC. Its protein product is CASSQEAEQYF.

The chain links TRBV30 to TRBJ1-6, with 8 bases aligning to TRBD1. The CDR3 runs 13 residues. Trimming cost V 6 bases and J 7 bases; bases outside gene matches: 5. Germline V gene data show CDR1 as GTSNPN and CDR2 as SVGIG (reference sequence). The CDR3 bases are TGTGCCTGCGTACAGGGGGGAAATTCACCCCTCCACTTT. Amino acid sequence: CACVQGGNSPLHF. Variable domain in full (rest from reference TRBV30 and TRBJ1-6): SQTIHQWPATLVQPVGSPLSLECTVEGTSNPNLYWYRQAAGRGLQLLFYSVGIGQISSEVPQNLSASRPQDRQFILSSKKLLLSDSGFYLCACVQGGNSPLHFGNGTRLTVT.

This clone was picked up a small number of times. CDR3 in amino acids: CASSLSSGPSYEQYF. The CDR3, as DNA: TGTGCCAGCAGCTTGTCTAGCGGTCCCTCCTACGAGCAGTACTTC. This chain links TRBV7-3 with TRBJ2-7; TRBD2 matches 7 bases. Germline V gives CDR1 SGHTA, CDR2 FQGTGA. The CDR3 is 15 amino acids. V was pared by 3 bases and J by 0 bases, with 5 bases of the junction left unmatched.

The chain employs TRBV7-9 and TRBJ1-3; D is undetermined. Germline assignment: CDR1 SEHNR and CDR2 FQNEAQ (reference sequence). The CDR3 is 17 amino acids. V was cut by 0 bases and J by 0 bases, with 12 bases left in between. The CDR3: CASSLATSGNSGNTIYF. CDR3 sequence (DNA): TGTGCCAGCAGCTTAGCCACCTCGGGTAACTCTGGAAACACCATATATTTT.

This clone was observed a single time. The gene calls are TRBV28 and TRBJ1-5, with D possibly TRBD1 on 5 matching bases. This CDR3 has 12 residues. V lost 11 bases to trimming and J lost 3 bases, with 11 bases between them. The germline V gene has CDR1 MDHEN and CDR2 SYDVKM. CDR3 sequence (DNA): TGTGCCGGGGGTGCGATCAATCAGCCCCAGCATTTT. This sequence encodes CAGGAINQPQHF.

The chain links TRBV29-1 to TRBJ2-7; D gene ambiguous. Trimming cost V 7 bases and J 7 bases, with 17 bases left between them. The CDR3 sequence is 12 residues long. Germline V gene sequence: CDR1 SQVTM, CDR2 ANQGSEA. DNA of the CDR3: TGCAGCGCCCGAGTGGGAATGGGGGAGCAGTACTTC. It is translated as CSARVGMGEQYF.

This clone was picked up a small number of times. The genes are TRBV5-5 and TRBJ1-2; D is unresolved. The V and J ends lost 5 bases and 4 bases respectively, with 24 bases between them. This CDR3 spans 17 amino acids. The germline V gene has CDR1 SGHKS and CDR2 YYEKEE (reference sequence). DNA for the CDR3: TGTGCCAGCAGTCCCGCCGAGACACAAACCTTCCCCTATGGCTACACCTTC. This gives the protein CASSPAETQTFPYGYTF.

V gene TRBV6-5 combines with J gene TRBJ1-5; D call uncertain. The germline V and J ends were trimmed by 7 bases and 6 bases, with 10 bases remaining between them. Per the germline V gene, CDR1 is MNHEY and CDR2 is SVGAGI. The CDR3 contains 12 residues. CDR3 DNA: TGTGCCAGCATGTCCCCTCCTCAGCCCCAGCATTTT. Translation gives CASMSPPQPQHF.

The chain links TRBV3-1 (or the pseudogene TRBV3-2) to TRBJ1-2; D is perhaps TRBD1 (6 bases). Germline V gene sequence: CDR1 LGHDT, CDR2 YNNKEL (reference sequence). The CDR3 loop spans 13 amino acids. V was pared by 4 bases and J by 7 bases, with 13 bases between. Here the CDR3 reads CASSLGGGSGYTF. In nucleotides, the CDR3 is TGTGCCAGCAGCCTCGGGGGCGGTTCTGGCTACACCTTC.